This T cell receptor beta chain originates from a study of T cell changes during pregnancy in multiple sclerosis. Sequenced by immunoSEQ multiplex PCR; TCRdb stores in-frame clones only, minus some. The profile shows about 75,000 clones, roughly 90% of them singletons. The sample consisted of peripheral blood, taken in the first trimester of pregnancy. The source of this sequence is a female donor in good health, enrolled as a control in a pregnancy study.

The CDR3 bases are TGTGCCAGCAGCCCCCGTCTCCCGGGACAGGGGGGCGAGCAGTACTTC. As protein: CASSPRLPGQGGEQYF. The chain recombines TRBV9 with TRBJ2-7, with 11 bases fitting TRBD1. J gave up 6 bases and V 4 bases, and 12 bases lay outside the gene matches. The germline V gene has CDR1 SGDLS and CDR2 YYNGEE. The CDR3 covers 16 residues.